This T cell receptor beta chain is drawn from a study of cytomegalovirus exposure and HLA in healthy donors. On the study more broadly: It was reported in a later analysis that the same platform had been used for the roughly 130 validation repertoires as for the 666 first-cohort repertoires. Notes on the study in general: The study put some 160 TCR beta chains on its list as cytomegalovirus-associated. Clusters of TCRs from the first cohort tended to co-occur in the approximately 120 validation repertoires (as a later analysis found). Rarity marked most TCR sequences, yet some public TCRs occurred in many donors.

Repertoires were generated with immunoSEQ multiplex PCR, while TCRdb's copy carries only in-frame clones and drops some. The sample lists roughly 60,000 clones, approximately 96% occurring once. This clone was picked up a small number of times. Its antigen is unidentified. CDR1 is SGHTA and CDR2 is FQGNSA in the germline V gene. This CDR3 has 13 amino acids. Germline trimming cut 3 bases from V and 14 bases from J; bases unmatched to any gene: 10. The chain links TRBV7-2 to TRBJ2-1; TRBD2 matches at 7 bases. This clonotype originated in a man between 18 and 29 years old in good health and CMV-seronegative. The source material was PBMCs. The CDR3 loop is CASSFTRAGEKFF. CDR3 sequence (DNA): TGTGCCAGCAGCTTCACGAGGGCGGGAGAAAAGTTCTTC.